This T cell receptor beta chain derives from a study of naive and memory T cell subsets. Study results and limitations: Especially in CD8 cells, naive repertoires contained a few larger clonotypes, possibly CD45RA-re-expressing memory cells. The power law exponent of TCR abundance differed between naive and memory cells. Diversity fell and Gini index rose from naive through CM, EM, EMRA.

As to this clonotype: Its specificity is not known.

Both TRBC1 and TRBC2 were covered by a beta constant-region primer of two equimolar oligonucleotides. Ligated cDNA was amplified by four rounds of PCR with nested alpha and beta constant-region primers and SP2. TCRdb re-called the UMI-ligation and nested PCR reads with MiXCR, one entry per CDR3 protein. The sample gives about 150,000 distinct CDR3 sequences, 22% of which show up once; less than 0.13% is in the top ten. Germline V lookup: CDR1 LGHNA, CDR2 YNFKEQ. This CDR3 spans 15 amino acids. Between the trimmed V and J ends, which lost 3 bases and 5 bases, there was a span of 14 bases. The chain joins TRBV4-2 to TRBJ1-5, with TRBD1 as a possible D gene (5 bases). The sample was naive CD4+ T cells from blood. This TCR was sampled from a human donor in good health. The CDR3 loop reads CASSQPGTADQPQHF. CDR3 nucleotide sequence: TGTGCCAGCAGCCAGCCCGGGACGGCAGATCAGCCCCAGCATTTT.